This T cell receptor (beta chain) was identified in a study of technical replicates of blood from four donors. TCRdb's table, derived via immunoSEQ multiplex PCR, lists solely in-frame clones and lacks some. This table has roughly 48,000 clones, 80% to 95% appearing once. The V and J ends lost 5 bases and 1 base respectively, with 21 bases between them. This CDR3 has 18 residues. The V gene's germline CDR1 is SGHTA and CDR2 FQGNSA. The chain employs TRBV7-2 and TRBJ1-5; TRBD1 might be the D (6 bases). Sample: PBMCs. This sequence originates from a human donor in good health. Some clones in this sample may be carry-over from other donors' samples. The CDR3 DNA reads as TGTGCCAGCAGCCCCGTGGGGAGGGGGGTAATGAGCAATCAGCCCCAGCATTTT. It specifies CASSPVGRGVMSNQPQHF.